This TCR beta chain was observed in a study of T-cell reconstitution after alpha-beta-depleted transplantation in children. The table lists this clonotype with a few counts. The germline V gene has CDR1 MDHEN and CDR2 SYDVKM. The CDR3 sequence is 13 residues long. V shed 6 bases and J shed 2 bases, with 5 bases lying between them. The authors prepared the TCRbeta library with unique molecular identifiers. Each CDR3 protein gets one entry after TCRdb re-called the PCR reads with MiXCR. The table lists approximately 200,000 distinct CDR3 sequences, about 14% of them singletons. The clonotype originates from a human donor who donated a stem cell graft to a child with acute lymphoblastic leukemia. Here the sequenced sample was PBMCs from the stem cell graft donor, taken from the stem cell graft. V gene TRBV28 combines with J gene TRBJ2-6; no firm D call. CDR3 region: CASRAPGANVLTF. CDR3 in DNA: TGTGCCAGCAGGGCCCCTGGGGCCAACGTCCTGACTTTC.